Below, 10 T cell receptor beta chains from the same sample are listed, as sequenced in a study of cytotoxic CD8 clonotypes in ibrutinib-treated CLL. Assay: immunoSEQ multiplex PCR; the TCRdb copy retains only in-frame clones and omits some. The sample has 50,000 to 60,000 clones; roughly 85% are singletons. Source: PBMCs, taken after 24 months of ibrutinib treatment. These receptors originate from a human donor with chronic lymphocytic leukemia.

The rearrangement uses TRBV5-1 and TRBJ2-5, with 9 bases lining up with TRBD1. The CDR3 consists of 15 residues. V lost 4 bases and J lost 5; bases outside the gene matches: 9. CDR1 is SGHRS and CDR2 is YFSETQ in the germline V gene. DNA of the CDR3: TGCGCCAGCAGCGAGGGACAGGGCCGGGGGGAGACCCAGTACTTC. Encoded protein: CASSEGQGRGETQYF.

This clone has a single count. V and J are TRBV7-2 and TRBJ2-1, with 7 bases identical to TRBD2. Germline V gene lookup returns CDR1 SGHTA and CDR2 FQGNSA. The CDR3 contains 15 residues. Losses at the gene ends were 0 bases for V and 5 bases for J; bases not matched to a gene: 4. CDR3: CASSLAGAGNNEQFF. CDR3 in DNA: TGTGCCAGCAGCTTAGCCGGAGCGGGAAACAATGAGCAGTTCTTC.

The sample holds a few counts of this clone. DNA of the CDR3: TGTGCCACCCAGCCAGGGGGCAGGCCGAACACTGAAGCTTTCTTT. This translates into CATQPGGRPNTEAFF. The V call is TRBV7-8, the J call TRBJ1-1; 8 bases map to TRBD1. The CDR3 runs 15 residues. V gave up 10 bases and J gave up 1 base; unmatched junction bases: 11. The V gene's germline CDR1 is SGHVS and CDR2 FQNEAQ.

There are a few counts of this clone. V is TRBV28 and J is TRBJ1-5; TRBD1 agrees at 7 bases. The length of the CDR3 is 16 residues. From germline, CDR1 is MDHEN and CDR2 SYDVKM. The V gene end was trimmed by 8 bases and the J gene end by 4 bases; junction bases not matched to a gene: 14. Here the CDR3 reads CASETLDPQGNQPQHF. The CDR3 region has the DNA TGTGCCAGCGAGACCCTCGATCCACAGGGGAATCAGCCCCAGCATTTT.

V is TRBV7-9 and J is TRBJ1-2; the match to TRBD1 covers 8 bases. Germline CDR1 and CDR2: SEHNR and FQNEAQ (reference sequence). The CDR3 contains 16 residues. The V gene end was trimmed by 6 bases and the J gene end by 0 bases; junction bases not matched to a gene: 9. The CDR3 spells CASSYQDRVPNYGYTF. For the CDR3, the DNA is TGTGCCAGCAGTTACCAGGACAGGGTGCCTAACTATGGCTACACCTTC.

This clone has a handful of counts. Other DNA sequences in the same sample also yield this CDR3. The chain recombines TRBV6-5 with TRBJ1-5, with 7 bases that match TRBD1. The CDR3 has 14 amino acids. CDR1 is MNHEY, CDR2 SVGAGI, per germline. Trimming took 5 bases from V and 2 from J; bases not matched to a gene: 3. This CDR3 is CASSRDSGNQPQHF. The CDR3, as DNA: TGTGCCAGCAGTCGGGACAGTGGCAATCAGCCCCAGCATTTT.

This chain joins TRBV18 and TRBJ2-6; 7 bases line up with TRBD1. CDR1 and CDR2 from the germline V gene are KGHSH and LQKENI. The ends lost 5 bases at V and 0 bases at J; junction bases unmatched: 4. The CDR3 contains 16 residues. CDR3 in amino acids: CASSVQGTSGANVLTF. For the CDR3, the DNA is TGTGCCAGCTCAGTACAGGGGACCTCTGGGGCCAACGTCCTGACTTTC.

This clone appeared a single time. This chain's CDR3 is CATTEDTEAFF. In DNA, the CDR3 is TGTGCCACTACGGAGGACACTGAAGCTTTCTTT. The chain has TRBV28 and TRBJ1-1; D unclear. Per germline, CDR1 MDHEN and CDR2 SYDVKM. V was clipped by 10 bases and J by 3 bases, with 9 bases between them. CDR3 length equals 11 residues.

V is TRBV4-2 and J is TRBJ2-1, with a possible D match to TRBD1 (6 bases). V lost 0 bases, J lost 6 bases, and 21 bases lay in between. Germline V lookup: CDR1 LGHNA, CDR2 YNFKEQ. This CDR3 region has 18 residues. The CDR3: CASSQDQRAVTRGNEQFF. Written as DNA, the CDR3 is TGTGCCAGCAGCCAAGATCAGAGAGCGGTTACCAGGGGCAATGAGCAGTTCTTC.

V is TRBV28 and J is TRBJ1-2, with D maybe TRBD1 (5 bases). The CDR3 contains 15 residues. The germline CDR1 and CDR2 sequences are MDHEN and SYDVKM. The V gene lost 2 bases and the J gene lost 8 bases, with 18 bases spanning the gap. The CDR3 loop is CASSLIYRTARGYTF. The CDR3 region has the DNA TGTGCCAGCAGTTTAATCTACAGGACGGCACGGGGCTACACCTTC.